Below are 32 T cell receptor beta chains sequenced from a single sample in a study of blood T cell repertoires in COVID-19. Libraries were prepared by immunoSEQ multiplex PCR; TCRdb keeps only in-frame clonotypes and omits some of them. The sample has hundreds of thousands of clones; 70% to 90% are singletons. Sequenced sample: peripheral blood. Receptors originate from a man between 18 and 35 years old with COVID-19, enrolled during active disease.

The V call is TRBV28, the J call TRBJ1-2, with 9 bases fitting TRBD1. The CDR3 spans 14 residues. The germline V gene has CDR1 MDHEN and CDR2 SYDVKM. V shed 6 bases and J 8 bases; nucleotides not matched to a gene: 10. The CDR3 is CASRGPGQGSGYTF. In nucleotides, the CDR3 is TGTGCCAGCAGAGGACCGGGACAGGGTTCCGGCTACACCTTC.

V is TRBV7-9 and J is TRBJ2-3; TRBD2 aligns across 7 bases. The CDR3 sequence is 14 residues long. Germline values: CDR1 SEHNR, CDR2 FQNEAQ (reference sequence). J lost 4 bases, V lost 4 bases, and 5 bases had no gene match. CDR3 loop: CASSSSGGPDTQYF. The CDR3 coding sequence is TGTGCCAGCAGCTCCTCGGGGGGTCCAGATACGCAGTATTTT.

This clone was picked up one time. The DNA of the CDR3 is TGTGCCAGCAGCTTGACGGGCGGGGCTGGGAAGACCCAGTACTTC. Amino acid sequence: CASSLTGGAGKTQYF. V is TRBV5-4 and J is TRBJ2-5, with D tentatively TRBD2 (6 bases). Trimming shortened V by 1 base and J by 6 bases, and 16 bases separated the two germline ends. This CDR3 is 15 amino acids long. Germline V lookup: CDR1 SGHNT, CDR2 YYREEE (reference sequence). Full variable domain (outside the CDR3, taken from reference TRBV5-4 and TRBJ2-5): ETGVTQSPTHLIKTRGQQVTLRCSSQSGHNTVSWYQQALGQGPQFIFQYYREEENGRGNFPPRFSGLQFPNYSSELNVNALELDDSALYLCASSLTGGAGKTQYFGPGTRLLVL.

The chain is built from TRBV19 and TRBJ1-3, with TRBD1 matching 10 bases. The length of the CDR3 is 16 residues. Germline V lookup: CDR1 LNHDA, CDR2 SQIVND (reference sequence). J was trimmed by 4 bases and V by 9 bases; bases with no gene match: 12. This chain's CDR3 is CASHLTTGGFGNTIYF. Written as DNA, the CDR3 is TGTGCCAGCCACTTGACGACAGGGGGCTTCGGAAACACCATATATTTT.

The chain couples TRBV19 to TRBJ1-2; D not resolved. The CDR3 spans 13 residues. Looked up from germline, CDR1 is LNHDA and CDR2 is SQIVND (reference sequence). Trimming left V 0 bases short and J 8 bases short, with 10 bases between. The CDR3 nucleotides read TGTGCCAGTAGTATAGATGGGTCCGGGGGCTACACCTTC. It encodes CASSIDGSGGYTF. The full variable domain, rest sourced from reference TRBV19 and TRBJ1-2, is DGGITQSPKYLFRKEGQNVTLSCEQNLNHDAMYWYRQDPGQGLRLIYYSQIVNDFQKGDIAEGYSVSREKKESFPLTVTSAQKNPTAFYLCASSIDGSGGYTFGSGTRLTVV.

CDR3 region: CALKGAKSAVHEQYF. In nucleotides, the CDR3 is TGTGCCCTCAAGGGGGCAAAGAGCGCGGTCCACGAGCAGTACTTC. V gene TRBV3-1 (or the pseudogene TRBV3-2) combines with J gene TRBJ2-7, with 7 nucleotides matching TRBD1. This CDR3 region has 15 residues. Germline CDR1 LGHDT, CDR2 YNNKEL (reference sequence). V was pared by 11 bases and J by 5 bases, with 18 bases of the junction left unmatched.

This chain links TRBV6-5 with TRBJ2-2; D may be TRBD1 (6 bases). Per the germline V gene, CDR1 is MNHEY and CDR2 is SVGAGI. V lost 7 bases to trimming and J lost 4 bases, with 16 bases between them. The CDR3 sequence is 15 residues long. This chain's CDR3 is CASNYQGQGTGELFF. CDR3 DNA: TGTGCCAGCAACTACCAGGGGCAGGGCACCGGGGAGCTGTTTTTT.

This clone was seen more than once but under ten times. This sequence joins TRBV7-3 and TRBJ2-7; D is possibly TRBD1 (5 bases). V lost 4 bases and J lost 0, with 13 bases in between. Germline-derived CDR1 and CDR2 are SGHTA and FQGTGA. The CDR3 spans 15 residues. The CDR3 DNA follows: TGTGCCAGCAGCTCATATAAGACAGTCTCCTACGAGCAGTACTTC. Translating gives CASSSYKTVSYEQYF.

The chain is built from TRBV14 and TRBJ1-1; unclear D gene. Per the germline V gene, CDR1 is SGHDN and CDR2 is FVKESK. The ends were cut back, 1 base at V and 5 bases at J, with 11 bases in the middle. The CDR3 sequence is 14 residues long. The CDR3 nucleotides read TGTGCCAGCAGCCAAGTGGCAGGCGGGACTGAAGCTTTCTTT. Its translation is CASSQVAGGTEAFF.

The chain is built from TRBV12-5 and TRBJ1-1, with D possibly being TRBD1 (5 bases). Deletions cut 5 bases from V and 1 base from J, with 11 bases between. This CDR3 region has 14 residues. Germline-derived CDR1 and CDR2 are LGHNT and FRNRAP. CDR3 sequence reads: CASGTRGRNTEAFF. In DNA, the CDR3 is TGTGCTAGTGGTACGCGGGGCAGGAACACTGAAGCTTTCTTT.

The chain couples TRBV27 to TRBJ2-3, with D possibly matching TRBD1 (5 bases). Germline CDR1 and CDR2: MNHEY and SMNVEV (reference sequence). The length of the CDR3 is 15 residues. Between the trimmed V and J ends, which lost 11 bases and 3 bases, there was a span of 21 bases. CDR3 loop: CAGRKRQNKTDTQYF. Here the CDR3 DNA reads TGTGCCGGTCGAAAAAGACAGAATAAGACAGATACGCAGTATTTT.

As regards this clone: Other DNA sequences from this sample encode an identical CDR3 as well. This chain connects TRBV9 to TRBJ2-7; D perhaps matches TRBD2 (6 bases). With 0 bases removed from V and 4 bases from J, the gap between germline ends came to 11 bases. The CDR3 runs 14 residues. Germline lookup yields CDR1 SGDLS and CDR2 YYNGEE. The CDR3, as DNA: TGTGCCAGCAGCGTAGCGGGAGATTTATACGAGCAGTACTTC. This translates into CASSVAGDLYEQYF.

The chain uses TRBV4-1 and TRBJ2-4, with a possible D match to TRBD1 (8 bases). CDR1 is MGHRA, CDR2 YSYEKL, per germline. V was cut by 5 bases and J by 1 base, with 15 bases left in between. This CDR3 has 16 amino acids. CDR3 sequence: CASSAQGGTAKNIQYF. As DNA, the CDR3 is TGCGCCAGCAGCGCACAGGGGGGGACGGCCAAAAACATTCAGTACTTC.

This clone occurred once. The chain is built from TRBV2 and TRBJ2-3; D is undetermined. V was pared by 6 bases and J by 8 bases, with 15 bases between. The CDR3 length is 13 residues. Germline CDR1 is SNHLY and CDR2 is FYNNEI. CDR3: CASRAFMGPTQYF. The CDR3 DNA follows: TGTGCCAGCAGAGCTTTCATGGGCCCTACGCAGTATTTT.

The V call is TRBV10-2, the J call TRBJ1-2; 7 nucleotides match TRBD1. CDR3 size: 12 residues. Germline CDR1 is WSHSY and CDR2 is SAAADI. Trimming cost V 6 bases and J 7 bases; bases outside gene matches: 5. In DNA, the CDR3 is TGCGCCAGCAGGGAAAGGGGGCTTGGCTACACCTTC. It is translated as CASRERGLGYTF.

This chain links TRBV12-3 or TRBV12-4 with TRBJ2-7, with D perhaps matching TRBD1 (6 bases). This CDR3 comprises 12 residues. Trimming took 7 bases from V and 6 from J, leaving 13 bases between them. CDR3 residues: CASTPQGGEQYF. The CDR3 nucleotides read TGTGCCAGCACCCCACAGGGCGGCGAGCAGTACTTC.

This sequence joins TRBV3-1 (or the pseudogene TRBV3-2) and TRBJ1-2; D possibly corresponds to TRBD1 (6 bases). The germline V gene encodes CDR1 LGHDT and CDR2 YNNKEL (reference sequence). This CDR3 is 15 amino acids long. The V and J ends lost 1 base and 2 bases respectively, with 11 bases between them. CDR3 DNA sequence: TGTGCCAGCAGCCAAGTGGACAGTGTCAACTATGGCTACACCTTC. Translating it yields CASSQVDSVNYGYTF.

The rearrangement joins TRBV9 to TRBJ2-1; 11 bases align to TRBD2. The CDR3 loop spans 19 amino acids. CDR1 and CDR2 from the germline V gene are SGDLS and YYNGEE. With 4 bases clipped from V and 2 bases from J, the junction kept 14 bases outside the gene matches. CDR3 loop: CASSPSHSGRAVTYNEQFF. The CDR3 DNA reads TGTGCCAGCAGCCCATCCCATAGCGGGAGGGCCGTCACCTACAATGAGCAGTTCTTC.

In its sample, this clone was seen once. The J gene is TRBJ2-5, the V gene TRBV14; the D is unclear. The length of the CDR3 is 14 residues. CDR1 SGHDN and CDR2 FVKESK come from the germline V gene. Trimming stripped 2 bases from V and 5 bases from J, with 12 bases between. CDR3 loop: CASSQFRQMETQYF. The CDR3 DNA follows: TGTGCCAGCAGCCAATTTCGACAAATGGAGACCCAGTACTTC.

The rearrangement uses TRBV2 and TRBJ1-5, with TRBD1 identical over 9 bases. V shed 2 bases, J shed 6 bases, and the junction held 5 bases outside the gene matches. Germline CDR1 is SNHLY and CDR2 is FYNNEI. The CDR3 sequence is 15 residues long. The CDR3 bases are TGTGCCAGCAGTGAAACCGGGACAGGGCTTCAGCCCCAGCATTTT. The encoded protein is CASSETGTGLQPQHF.

V usage is TRBV18 and J usage is TRBJ1-3, with TRBD1 matching 7 bases. The germline CDR1 and CDR2 sequences are KGHSH and LQKENI. This CDR3 region has 14 residues. V lost 4 bases and J lost 2; bases outside the gene matches: 2. CDR3 loop: CASSQQGAGNTIYF. The CDR3 coding sequence is TGTGCCAGCTCACAGCAGGGGGCTGGAAACACCATATATTTT.

The chain couples TRBV5-4 to TRBJ2-5; D is perhaps TRBD2 (7 bases). The V end lost 0 bases, the J end lost 2 bases, and 17 bases lay between the germline ends. Germline CDR1 is SGHNT and CDR2 is YYREEE (reference sequence). The CDR3 length is 17 residues. CDR3 residues: CASSLGRGGGSQETQYF. The CDR3 coding sequence is TGTGCCAGCAGCTTGGGTCGAGGGGGGGGGTCTCAAGAGACCCAGTACTTC. The whole variable domain, filled in from reference TRBV5-4 and TRBJ2-5, reads ETGVTQSPTHLIKTRGQQVTLRCSSQSGHNTVSWYQQALGQGPQFIFQYYREEENGRGNFPPRFSGLQFPNYSSELNVNALELDDSALYLCASSLGRGGGSQETQYFGPGTRLLVL.

This clone was observed a single time. V and J are TRBV30 and TRBJ1-3; D unclear. Germline CDR1 reads GTSNPN; CDR2 reads SVGIG (reference sequence). V shed 0 bases and J shed 1 base, with 7 bases lying between them. The CDR3 extends over 14 amino acids. CDR3 DNA: TGTGCCTGGAGTGTATCGGGGTCTGGAAACACCATATATTTT. This gives the protein CAWSVSGSGNTIYF.

The chain links TRBV5-4 to TRBJ1-4; weak D call: TRBD1 (6 bases). Germline lookup yields CDR1 SGHNT and CDR2 YYREEE (reference sequence). Trimming stripped 5 bases from V and 4 bases from J, with 12 bases between. The CDR3 runs to 14 residues. For the CDR3, the DNA is TGTGCCAGCAGAAACGGGACAAGTAATGAAAAACTGTTTTTT. Amino acids: CASRNGTSNEKLFF.

CDR3 bases: TGTGCCAGCAGTGAAGAATGGGGGGGGATTCGAGAGCAGTACTTC. Its protein is CASSEEWGGIREQYF. This sequence joins TRBV6-1 and TRBJ2-7, with TRBD2 matching 7 bases. The CDR3 has 15 amino acids. From germline, CDR1 is MNHNS and CDR2 SASEGT. The J segment lost 7 bases and the V segment lost 1 base, leaving 10 bases of the junction unmatched.

This sequence joins TRBV5-1 and TRBJ2-5; the D gene is possibly TRBD1 (6 bases). Trimming shortened V by 3 bases and J by 4 bases, and 13 bases separated the two germline ends. Germline assignment: CDR1 SGHRS and CDR2 YFSETQ. The CDR3 runs to 14 residues. The CDR3 loop reads CASSSGQPRETQYF. CDR3 DNA sequence: TGCGCCAGCAGCTCTGGACAGCCCAGAGAGACCCAGTACTTC.

This clone was seen once. The CDR3 spells CASSPTVQETQYF. In DNA form, the CDR3 reads TGTGCCAGTAGTCCGACAGTCCAAGAGACCCAGTACTTC. The chain combines TRBV19 with TRBJ2-5; a possible D gene is TRBD1 (5 bases). Looked up from germline, CDR1 is LNHDA and CDR2 is SQIVND (reference sequence). The CDR3 consists of 13 residues. The V end lost 5 bases, the J end lost 1 base, and 8 bases lay between the germline ends.

J is TRBJ2-1 and V is TRBV29-1; no firm D call. This CDR3 has 16 amino acids. In germline, CDR1 is SQVTM, CDR2 ANQGSEA. With 3 bases removed from V and 4 bases from J, the gap between germline ends came to 19 bases. The DNA for the CDR3 is TGCAGCGTTGACCCCCGTGGTAGCAAGAGGTACAATGAGCAGTTCTTC. Translating it yields CSVDPRGSKRYNEQFF.

This chain links TRBV28 with TRBJ1-6, with 9 bases identical to TRBD1. Germline CDR1 MDHEN, CDR2 SYDVKM. Trimming at V came to 2 bases and at J to 6 bases, leaving 2 bases not matched to a gene. This CDR3 comprises 15 residues. The CDR3 DNA reads TGTGCCAGCAGTTTAAGGGACAGGGCTAATTCACCCCTCCACTTT. It is translated as CASSLRDRANSPLHF.

In the case of this clone: The germline gene is not matched at one end of the junction; a read error may be the cause. The chain joins TRBV5-8 to TRBJ2-5; D is perhaps TRBD2 (5 bases). The CDR3 runs to 14 residues. Germline V gives CDR1 SGHTS, CDR2 YDEGEE. This CDR3 is CASSFYGLQGTQYF. As DNA, the CDR3 is TGTGCCAGCAGCTTTTATGGACTCCAAGGGACCCAGTACTTC.

This rearrangement joins TRBV7-9 to TRBJ1-2; 7 bases fit TRBD1. This CDR3 is built from 12 residues. CDR1 and CDR2 from the germline V gene are SEHNR and FQNEAQ (reference sequence). The J segment lost 8 bases and the V segment lost 3 bases, leaving 3 bases of the junction unmatched. CDR3 residues: CASSFGQVGYTF. The CDR3 bases are TGTGCCAGCAGCTTCGGACAGGTCGGCTACACCTTC.

This clone has a single count. The chain combines TRBV24-1 with TRBJ2-3; D unclear. The ends were cut back, 2 bases at V and 3 bases at J, with 8 bases in the middle. CDR1 is KGHDR and CDR2 is SFDVKD in the germline V gene. The CDR3 totals 14 residues. CDR3 sequence (DNA): TGTGCCACCAGTGATTATGATAGAACAGATACGCAGTATTTT. Amino acid sequence: CATSDYDRTDTQYF.